This T cell receptor beta chain was obtained from a study of blood T cell repertoires in COVID-19. Study summary: The United States, Italy and Spain supplied acute and convalescent COVID-19 samples.

Participant-given clinical history determined each cohort assignment. Two negative PCRs, clearance, or symptom resolution characterized the recovered Cohort 3 donors. Sequencing was performed with immunoSEQ multiplex PCR; in TCRdb, only in-frame clones are kept and a portion is missing. The table has 200,000 to 250,000 clones, around nine tenths seen once; the top ten hold about 1.5%. The germline CDR1 and CDR2 sequences are SNHLY and FYNNEI. The CDR3 has 14 amino acids. V lost 6 bases, J lost 4 bases, and 13 bases lay in between. The source is a woman in her fifties or sixties who had recovered from COVID-19. The chain joins TRBV2 to TRBJ1-3; D is uncertain. The sample was PBMCs or T cells enriched from blood (not recorded which). In DNA form, the CDR3 reads TGTGCCAGCAGACAAGACCCTAGAGGAAACACCATATATTTT. Translating it yields CASRQDPRGNTIYF.